This is a list of T cell receptor beta chains from one sample in a study of shared clonotypes between healthy human individuals. Data came from immunoSEQ multiplex PCR; TCRdb stores just in-frame clones and leaves some out. This table holds millions of clones, approximately 92% found once. The material sequenced was naive CD4+ T cells sorted from blood. The receptor set was obtained from a man between 18 and 35 years old in good health. Both conserved end residues are part of each CDR3. A D gene is named only where the DNA matches it firmly. Rows may omit the clone size; those that give it use once, few, many or a size class.

cdr3_aa	cdr3_nt	v_call	j_call	d_call	clone_size
CASSRVPSGRTYEQYF	TGTGCCAGCAGCCGAGTGCCATCGGGACGGACCTACGAGCAGTACTTC	TRBV14	TRBJ2-7	.	.
CASSDGERGDPRANEQFF	TGCGCCAGCAGTGACGGCGAGCGGGGCGATCCCCGGGCAAATGAGCAGTTCTTC	TRBV10-1	TRBJ2-1	TRBD2	.
CASSLDGVNNQPQHF	TGTGCCAGCAGCTTAGATGGGGTCAACAATCAGCCCCAGCATTTT	TRBV7-2	TRBJ1-5	.	.
CSARMDEQFF	TGCAGTGCTAGAATGGATGAGCAGTTCTTC	TRBV20-1	TRBJ2-1	.	.
CASSLAGYNQPQHF	TGTGCCAGCAGCCTCGCGGGCTATAATCAGCCCCAGCATTTT	TRBV5-6	TRBJ1-5	.	.
CASSDVGQANTGELFF	TGTGCCAGCAGCGACGTGGGACAGGCGAACACCGGGGAGCTGTTTTTT	TRBV2	TRBJ2-2	TRBD1	.
CASSPVGQRLQETQYF	TGTGCCAGCTCACCAGTGGGACAGAGACTCCAAGAGACCCAGTACTTC	TRBV18	TRBJ2-5	TRBD1	.
CASSWRWDRVPEQYF	TGTGCCAGCAGCTGGAGGTGGGACAGGGTTCCCGAGCAGTACTTC	TRBV11-3	TRBJ2-7	TRBD1	once
CSAGVGTQYF	TGCAGTGCTGGGGTTGGTACGCAGTATTTT	TRBV20-1	TRBJ2-3	.	.
CASSMTAGRSNQPQHF	TGTGCCAGTAGTATGACAGCGGGGAGAAGCAATCAGCCCCAGCATTTT	TRBV19	TRBJ1-5	.	.
CASRGTGWEQYF	TGCGCCAGCAGGGGGACAGGGTGGGAGCAGTACTTC	TRBV5-1	TRBJ2-7	TRBD1	.
CASSYLIKVSLNTEAFF	TGTGCCAGCAGTTATTTAATTAAGGTCTCGCTGAACACTGAAGCTTTCTTT	TRBV28	TRBJ1-1	.	.
CASSEFGGPNSPHHF	TGTGCCAGCAGTGAATTCGGGGGTCCTAATTCACCCCACCACTTT	TRBV25-1	TRBJ1-6	.	.
CASSPKTRGRAGGPREQYF	TGCGCCAGCAGCCCCAAGACGAGGGGGCGCGCGGGAGGGCCGAGAGAGCAGTACTTC	TRBV5-1	TRBJ2-7	TRBD2	.
CASSQYLDNEQFF	TGCGCCAGCAGTCAATACTTAGACAATGAGCAGTTCTTC	TRBV23-1	TRBJ2-1	.	.
CASSQDQVNTEAFF	TGCGCCAGCAGCCAAGACCAGGTGAACACTGAAGCTTTCTTT	TRBV4-3	TRBJ1-1	.	.
CASSLEWGPSSGANVLTF	TGTGCCAGCAGCTTGGAATGGGGCCCGAGCTCTGGGGCCAACGTCCTGACTTTC	TRBV7-9	TRBJ2-6	.	.
CASSVERDRGRNEQFF	TGTGCCAGCAGCGTAGAGAGGGACAGGGGGCGCAATGAGCAGTTCTTC	TRBV9	TRBJ2-1	TRBD1	.
CASSQGTGTQETQYF	TGCGCCAGCAGCCAGGGGACAGGGACCCAAGAGACCCAGTACTTC	TRBV5-1	TRBJ2-5	TRBD1	.
CASSTADTEAFF	TGTGCCAGCAGCACAGCAGACACTGAAGCTTTCTTT	TRBV21-1	TRBJ1-1	.	.
CAWSPGSNQPQHF	TGTGCCTGGAGTCCGGGGAGCAATCAGCCCCAGCATTTT	TRBV30	TRBJ1-5	.	few
CAFSGTGGEKLFF	TGTGCCTTCTCCGGGACAGGGGGTGAAAAACTGTTTTTT	TRBV30	TRBJ1-4	TRBD1	few
CASSVLSGSSDTQYF	TGTGCCAGCAGCGTCCTTAGCGGGAGTTCAGATACGCAGTATTTT	TRBV9	TRBJ2-3	TRBD2	once
CASRPGQRPGSPLHF	TGTGCCAGCAGGCCGGGACAGCGACCCGGTTCACCCCTCCACTTT	TRBV28	TRBJ1-6	TRBD1	.
CASSESVSGRNQPQHF	TGCGCCAGCAGTGAGTCGGTGTCAGGGCGCAATCAGCCCCAGCATTTT	TRBV10-2	TRBJ1-5	.	.
CASSVGLAGVGTQYF	TGTGCCAGCAGCGTAGGACTAGCGGGGGTTGGTACGCAGTATTTT	TRBV9	TRBJ2-3	TRBD2	.
CAISRTSGTTYEQFF	TGTGCCATCAGTAGGACTAGCGGGACAACATATGAGCAGTTCTTC	TRBV10-3	TRBJ2-1	TRBD2	once
CASFAGDSYEQYF	TGCGCCAGTTTCGCCGGGGACTCCTACGAGCAGTACTTC	TRBV5-1	TRBJ2-7	.	.
CAWSDRAYEQYF	TGTGCCTGGAGTGACAGGGCCTACGAGCAGTACTTC	TRBV30	TRBJ2-7	.	.
CAISPGTSGSVGELFF	TGTGCCATCAGTCCCGGGACTAGCGGGAGTGTCGGGGAGCTGTTTTTT	TRBV10-3	TRBJ2-2	TRBD2	.
CASSLAGSGSSYEQYF	TGTGCCAGCAGCTTAGCGGGATCGGGGAGCTCCTACGAGCAGTACTTC	TRBV7-2	TRBJ2-7	.	.
CASSPPEGYGYTF	TGCGCCAGCAGCCCCCCGGAGGGGTATGGCTACACCTTC	TRBV5-1	TRBJ1-2	.	.
CAWSVGNEQFF	TGTGCCTGGAGTGTTGGTAATGAGCAGTTCTTC	TRBV30	TRBJ2-1	.	.
CASSVGLGNQPQHF	TGTGCCAGCAGCGTAGGCCTGGGAAATCAGCCCCAGCATTTT	TRBV9	TRBJ1-5	.	.
CASSQEGFQYF	TGTGCCAGCAGCCAAGAAGGGTTCCAGTACTTC	TRBV4-2	TRBJ2-7	.	.
CASSYIGTSYEQYF	TGTGCCAGCAGTTATATTGGGACCTCCTACGAGCAGTACTTC	TRBV6-6	TRBJ2-7	.	once
CASSLDRDIGQPQHF	TGCGCCAGCAGTCTCGACAGGGACATTGGTCAGCCCCAGCATTTT	TRBV4-1	TRBJ1-5	TRBD1	.
CASIPQGGRGNQPQHF	TGTGCCAGCATCCCCCAAGGGGGGCGCGGCAATCAGCCCCAGCATTTT	TRBV28	TRBJ1-5	.	.
CASSLVQGNTGELFF	TGCGCCAGCAGCTTGGTTCAGGGGAACACCGGGGAGCTGTTTTTT	TRBV5-1	TRBJ2-2	.	.
CASVSGAGGLSEQYF	TGTGCCAGCGTCTCCGGGGCAGGGGGTTTGAGTGAGCAGTACTTC	TRBV6-1	TRBJ2-7	TRBD1	.
CATSRSDRSYEQYF	TGTGCCACCAGCAGATCGGACCGTTCCTACGAGCAGTACTTC	TRBV15	TRBJ2-7	.	.
CASSPAPLYGYTF	TGTGCCAGCAGTCCCGCCCCTTTATATGGCTACACCTTC	TRBV6-5	TRBJ1-2	.	.
CASSLANGMEQYF	TGTGCCAGCAGCTTAGCTAACGGTATGGAGCAGTACTTC	TRBV7-9	TRBJ2-7	.	.
CASSIVEGDGEQYF	TGTGCCAGTAGTATAGTTGAGGGGGATGGCGAGCAGTACTTC	TRBV19	TRBJ2-7	.	.
CASSGTGFGYTF	TGTGCCAGCAGCGGAACAGGGTTTGGCTACACCTTC	TRBV5-6	TRBJ1-2	.	.
CAIRATSGWDTQYF	TGTGCCATCAGGGCGACTAGCGGGTGGGATACGCAGTATTTT	TRBV10-3	TRBJ2-3	TRBD2	.
CASSLPGQGAYEQYF	TGTGCCAGCAGCTTACCGGGACAGGGGGCCTACGAGCAGTACTTC	TRBV5-4	TRBJ2-7	TRBD1	.
CASSLGTVSYEQYF	TGTGCCAGCAGTTTGGGGACGGTTTCTTACGAGCAGTACTTC	TRBV28	TRBJ2-7	.	.